The present T cell receptor (beta chain) was sequenced within a study of shared clonotypes between healthy human individuals. At the level of the study: Every donor yielded three CD4 naive, three CD4 memory, two CD8 naive and one CD8 memory plate. Study-level findings and limits: The researchers took only blood, and tissue repertoires probably look different.

A remark on this clone: The antigen is undetermined.

Here immunoSEQ multiplex PCR was the method, and the copy in TCRdb shows in-frame clones only, minus some. The sample yields 2 million or so clones, roughly 94% seen once. CD45RO negativity and positive selection for CCR7 defined naive CD8 cells, a population that excluded terminally differentiated effector memory CD45RA+ cells. Donors included only healthy HIV-negative adults lacking recent acute infections or vaccinations. Trimming at V came to 5 bases and at J to 1 base, leaving 7 bases not matched to a gene. The CDR3 extends over 15 amino acids. Germline V lookup: CDR1 MDHEN, CDR2 SYDVKM. The chain employs TRBV28 and TRBJ1-2; 7 nucleotides align to TRBD1. This TCR derives from a man aged 18 to 29 in good health. Source material: naive CD8+ T cells sorted from blood. CDR3 loop: CASSPGTANNYGYTF. CDR3 nucleotide sequence: TGTGCCAGCAGTCCCGGGACAGCCAATAACTATGGCTACACCTTC.